This entry lists 14 T cell receptor beta chains sequenced from one sample in a study of OX40 agonist ivuxolimab in advanced cancers. TCRdb's copy holds only in-frame clones and misses some; the assay was immunoSEQ multiplex PCR. The data contain 65,000 to 75,000 clones, about 85% of them singletons. Here the sequenced sample was CD4+ or CD8+ T cells sorted from blood, taken in a trial of the OX40 agonist ivuxolimab. These receptors were taken from an adult with an advanced solid tumor such as melanoma, head and neck, liver or kidney cancer.

CDR3 amino acids: CASSSQGGTEAFF. CDR3 coding DNA: TGTGCCAGCAGCTCTCAGGGGGGAACTGAAGCTTTCTTT. This chain uses TRBV11-3 with TRBJ1-1, with TRBD1 matching 7 bases. Germline-derived CDR1 and CDR2 are SGHNT and YENEEA. The ends lost 4 bases at V and 5 bases at J; junction bases unmatched: 4. The CDR3 is 13 residues long.

This clone showed up just once. V usage is TRBV5-6 and J usage is TRBJ1-1, with 10 bases lining up with TRBD1. This CDR3 region has 15 residues. V lost 1 base and J lost 9; bases outside the gene matches: 9. The germline gives CDR1 SGHDT, CDR2 YYEEEE. CDR3 residues: CASSLRVTGGGKAFF. DNA of the CDR3: TGTGCCAGCAGCTTGAGGGTGACAGGGGGCGGAAAAGCTTTCTTT.

V is TRBV19 and J is TRBJ2-7, with 9 bases aligning to TRBD1. The length of the CDR3 is 13 residues. Germline V gene sequence: CDR1 LNHDA, CDR2 SQIVND (reference sequence). V gave up 4 bases and J gave up 4 bases; unmatched junction bases: 2. CDR3 loop: CASSTGQGYEQYF. CDR3 nucleotide sequence: TGTGCCAGTAGTACGGGACAGGGATACGAGCAGTACTTC.

The gene calls are TRBV4-2 and TRBJ2-1, with D possibly TRBD1 on 5 matching bases. Trimming left V 1 base short and J 6 bases short, with 13 bases between. CDR1 and CDR2 from the germline V gene are LGHNA and YNFKEQ. The CDR3 extends over 15 amino acids. The CDR3 DNA is TGTGCCAGCAGCCAAGCCCGACAGACTCGCAATGAGCAGTTCTTC. Protein sequence: CASSQARQTRNEQFF.

This chain connects TRBV4-1 to TRBJ1-6, with D unclear. There are 16 residues in the CDR3. V lost 0 bases and J lost 6, with 12 bases in between. Germline lookup yields CDR1 MGHRA and CDR2 YSYEKL. The CDR3 nucleotides are TGCGCCAGCAGCCAAGATTCACCCATCCTTAATTCACCCCTCCACTTT. Its protein product is CASSQDSPILNSPLHF.

V is TRBV19 and J is TRBJ2-7; weak D call: TRBD2 (7 bases). Germline lookup yields CDR1 LNHDA and CDR2 SQIVND (reference sequence). Trimming took off 8 bases at V and 7 bases at J, with 24 bases between the two ends. This CDR3 is 15 amino acids long. The CDR3 sequence: CASWSGGAGEGEQYF. Written as DNA, the CDR3 is TGTGCCAGTTGGTCTGGCGGTGCAGGGGAGGGGGAGCAGTACTTC.

V gene TRBV6-5 combines with J gene TRBJ1-1; the D gene is possibly TRBD1 (5 bases). Trimming took 10 bases from V and 3 from J, leaving 6 bases between them. Germline CDR1 reads MNHEY; CDR2 reads SVGAGI. The CDR3 sequence is 10 residues long. CDR3 residues: CATGDTEAFF. As DNA, the CDR3 is TGTGCCACGGGGGACACTGAAGCTTTCTTT.

This rearrangement joins TRBV4-1 to TRBJ1-3; tentative D call: TRBD1 (6 bases). Trimming pared 1 base from V and 5 bases from J, leaving 9 bases between. The CDR3 spans 14 residues. CDR1 and CDR2 (germline): MGHRA, YSYEKL. CDR3 sequence: CASSQADSRNTIYF. The DNA of the CDR3 is TGCGCCAGCAGCCAAGCGGACAGTCGAAACACCATATATTTT.

This sequence joins TRBV4-3 and TRBJ2-5; D ambiguous. The CDR3 runs 15 residues. CDR1 and CDR2 (germline): LGHNA, YSLEER. Trimming stripped 0 bases from V and 7 bases from J, with 15 bases between. DNA for the CDR3: TGCGCCAGCAGCCAAGATTTGGCGGCCCGAGGGACCCAGTACTTC. Translation gives CASSQDLAARGTQYF.

CDR3 sequence (DNA): TGTGCCTGGAGTGGGGACAGTTATAATGAAAAACTGTTTTTT. This translates into CAWSGDSYNEKLFF. The chain employs TRBV30 and TRBJ1-4, with TRBD1 identical over 7 bases. CDR3 length equals 14 residues. The germline CDR1 and CDR2 sequences are GTSNPN and SVGIG (reference sequence). V trimming: 1 base; J trimming: 4 bases; junction bases outside the gene matches: 3.

This rearrangement joins TRBV30 to TRBJ1-2; 8 bases match TRBD1. The germline V gene has CDR1 GTSNPN and CDR2 SVGIG (reference sequence). The ends lost 5 bases at V and 2 bases at J; junction bases unmatched: 1. The CDR3 runs 12 residues. CDR3 sequence (DNA): TGTGCCTGGGGACAGGGAAACTATGGCTACACCTTC. Protein product: CAWGQGNYGYTF.

This chain joins TRBV5-1 and TRBJ1-5; 9 nucleotides line up with TRBD1. Germline CDR1 reads SGHRS; CDR2 reads YFSETQ. The CDR3 sequence is 15 residues long. V lost 0 bases to trimming and J lost 5 bases; unmatched junction nucleotides: 3. In DNA, the CDR3 is TGCGCCAGCAGCTTGGGGGGACAGGGCCATCAGCCCCAGCATTTT. The encoded protein is CASSLGGQGHQPQHF.

V and J are TRBV6-1 and TRBJ2-7; D unresolved. From germline, CDR1 is MNHNS and CDR2 SASEGT. The CDR3 consists of 14 residues. Trimming removed 8 bases from V and 0 bases from J, with 14 bases in between. CDR3 DNA: TGTGCCAGCTTACTTACCCTTAGCTCCTACGAGCAGTACTTC. Protein: CASLLTLSSYEQYF.

This clone was seen more than once but under ten times. The chain is built from TRBV4-2 and TRBJ2-7, with D possibly being TRBD1 (6 bases). This CDR3 is built from 13 residues. CDR1 is LGHNA and CDR2 is YNFKEQ in the germline V gene. Between the trimmed V and J ends, which lost 4 bases and 3 bases, there was a span of 10 bases. The DNA for the CDR3 is TGTGCCAGCAGCCGGACGACAGGCTACGAGCAGTACTTC. This encodes CASSRTTGYEQYF.